Following are 14 T cell receptor beta chains from one sample sequenced in a study of T-cell memory formation after mild COVID-19. From the 5' RACE reads, TCRdb called clonotypes with MiXCR, one entry per CDR3 protein. Altogether 250,000 to 350,000 distinct CDR3 sequences are present, more than 13% being singletons, with the ten largest covering under 25%. Material for sequencing was PBMCs or a T cell subset sorted from them (not recorded which). These receptors all stem from a man aged 18 to 29 who had mild COVID-19 (a few samples of this study predate the infection). Cell type and time point are not known.

The chain couples TRBV29-1 to TRBJ2-1; TRBD2 matches at 12 bases. Germline V gene data show CDR1 as SQVTM and CDR2 as ANQGSEA. The CDR3 is 14 amino acids. Trimming took 7 bases from V and 7 from J; bases not matched to a gene: 8. The CDR3 DNA reads TGCAGCGCTGGACTAGCGGGGAGGGGTAATGAGCAGTTCTTC. Encoded protein: CSAGLAGRGNEQFF.

The CDR3 here is CASSGRITTDTQYF. CDR3 DNA: TGTGCCAGCAGCGGACGGATCACCACAGATACGCAGTATTTT. The chain joins TRBV9 to TRBJ2-3; no clear D gene. The CDR3 extends over 14 amino acids. The V and J ends lost 3 bases and 2 bases respectively, with 10 bases between them. From germline, CDR1 is SGDLS and CDR2 YYNGEE.

This clonotype was seen a few times. The chain has TRBV10-3 and TRBJ2-2, with D hard to call. The V gene lost 4 bases and the J gene lost 1 base, with 4 bases spanning the gap. The CDR3 length is 13 residues. Germline V CDR1 and CDR2: ENHRY, SYGVKD. CDR3 bases: TGTGCCATCAGTGGGCAGAACACCGGGGAGCTGTTTTTT. Translating gives CAISGQNTGELFF.

The chain recombines TRBV7-8 with TRBJ2-7, with TRBD2 matching 7 bases. The CDR3 has 14 residues. Per germline, CDR1 SGHVS and CDR2 FQNEAQ. After removal of 5 bases from V and 2 bases from J, the junction contained 6 bases not matched to a gene. This CDR3 is CASSLGRGTYEQYF. DNA of the CDR3: TGTGCCAGCAGCCTTGGGCGGGGGACCTACGAGCAGTACTTC.

This clonotype was detected many times. V gene TRBV18 combines with J gene TRBJ2-3; no clear D gene. Germline CDR1 is KGHSH and CDR2 is LQKENI. The CDR3 runs to 13 residues. Trimming took 3 bases from V and 3 from J, leaving 7 bases between them. For the CDR3, the DNA is TGTGCCAGCTCACCCCTCGGGACAGATACGCAGTATTTT. It translates to CASSPLGTDTQYF. The entire variable domain, with the rest obtained from reference TRBV18 and TRBJ2-3, is as follows: NAGVMQNPRHLVRRRGQEARLRCSPMKGHSHVYWYRQLPEEGLKFMVYLQKENIIDESGMPKERFSAEFPKEGPSILRIQQVVRGDSAAYFCASSPLGTDTQYFGPGTRLTVL.

V is TRBV20-1 and J is TRBJ2-5, with D possibly matching TRBD1 (6 bases). The CDR3 has 13 amino acids. V was pared by 6 bases and J by 0 bases, with 11 bases between. Germline V gives CDR1 DFQATT, CDR2 SNEGSKA (reference sequence). Here the CDR3 DNA reads TGCAGTGCCCCCAGGGGCTACCAAGAGACCCAGTACTTC. Its translation is CSAPRGYQETQYF.

The J gene is TRBJ2-7, the V gene TRBV7-3, with 11 bases aligning to TRBD1. Losses at the gene ends were 0 bases for V and 3 bases for J; bases not matched to a gene: 4. Per germline, CDR1 SGHTA and CDR2 FQGTGA. The CDR3 sequence is 16 residues long. CDR3 region: CASSLTPGQGVYEQYF. The CDR3 DNA reads as TGTGCCAGCAGCTTAACGCCGGGACAGGGGGTCTACGAGCAGTACTTC.

The chain is built from TRBV5-1 and TRBJ1-4; 9 nucleotides align to TRBD1. V lost 4 bases and J lost 3; bases outside the gene matches: 4. The CDR3 spans 15 residues. CDR1 is SGHRS and CDR2 is YFSETQ in the germline V gene. Written as DNA, the CDR3 is TGCGCCAGCAGCCCGGGGACAGGGCCTAATGAAAAACTGTTTTTT. It translates to CASSPGTGPNEKLFF.

This clonotype was recorded many times. The rearrangement joins TRBV11-2 to TRBJ1-5; tentatively, D is TRBD1 (6 bases). The CDR3 extends over 15 amino acids. The V gene's germline CDR1 is SGHAT and CDR2 FQNNGV. The V end was cut by 4 bases, the J end by 1 base, with 11 bases between. The CDR3, as DNA: TGTGCCAGCAGCTCCAGGGGCGGGAGCAATCAGCCCCAGCATTTT. Translating gives CASSSRGGSNQPQHF.

The table lists this clonotype with a few counts. The CDR3: CASSHRLGGGNEKLFF. CDR3 nucleotides: TGTGCCAGCAGCCACCGCCTCGGGGGAGGAAATGAAAAACTGTTTTTT. This chain joins TRBV27 and TRBJ1-4; possibly TRBD1 for D (5 bases). Trimming left V 6 bases short and J 5 bases short, with 19 bases between. Germline V gene lookup returns CDR1 MNHEY and CDR2 SMNVEV (reference sequence). This CDR3 has 16 amino acids.

This clonotype was picked up one time. The chain has TRBV5-1 and TRBJ2-3; TRBD1 matches 8 bases. J gave up 0 bases and V 4 bases, and 7 bases lay outside the gene matches. CDR3 length equals 16 residues. Germline V gene lookup returns CDR1 SGHRS and CDR2 YFSETQ. CDR3 nucleotide sequence: TGCGCCAGCAGCATCAGGGGGCCCAGGAGCACAGATACGCAGTATTTT. Protein sequence: CASSIRGPRSTDTQYF.

This clonotype was counted only a few times. The genes are TRBV4-1 and TRBJ2-7; D ambiguous. The V end was cut by 0 bases, the J end by 0 bases, with 9 bases between. Germline lookup yields CDR1 MGHRA and CDR2 YSYEKL. The CDR3 length is 15 residues. The CDR3 DNA reads TGCGCCAGCAGCCAAGATGACATAAGCTCCTACGAGCAGTACTTC. This gives the protein CASSQDDISSYEQYF.

The rearrangement joins TRBV5-1 to TRBJ2-3; 11 bases align to TRBD2. The CDR3 has 17 amino acids. Germline V gives CDR1 SGHRS, CDR2 YFSETQ. The V and J ends lost 4 bases and 7 bases, in that order; junction bases with no gene match: 14. CDR3 residues: CASSPRGSGGARHTQYF. The CDR3 nucleotides are TGCGCCAGCAGCCCCCGGGGTAGCGGGGGGGCCAGGCATACGCAGTATTTT.

This clonotype was recorded a few times. The chain couples TRBV4-3 to TRBJ1-6; the match to TRBD1 covers 7 bases. CDR1 LGHNA and CDR2 YSLEER come from the germline V gene. The CDR3 sequence is 17 residues long. Trimming at V came to 0 bases and at J to 3 bases, leaving 5 bases not matched to a gene. The CDR3 sequence: CASSQDQGEVYNSPLHF. Written as DNA, the CDR3 is TGCGCCAGCAGCCAAGATCAGGGGGAGGTCTATAATTCACCCCTCCACTTT.